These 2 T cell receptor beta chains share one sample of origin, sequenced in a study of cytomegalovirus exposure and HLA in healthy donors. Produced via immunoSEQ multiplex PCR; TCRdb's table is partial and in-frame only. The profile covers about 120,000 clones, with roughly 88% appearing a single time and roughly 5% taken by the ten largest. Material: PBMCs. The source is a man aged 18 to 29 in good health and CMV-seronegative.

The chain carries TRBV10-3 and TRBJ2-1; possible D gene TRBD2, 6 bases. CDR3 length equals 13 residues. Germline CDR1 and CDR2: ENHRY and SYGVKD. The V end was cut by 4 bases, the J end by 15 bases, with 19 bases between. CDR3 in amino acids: CAISAVRDSMPFF. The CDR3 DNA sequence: TGTGCCATCAGTGCAGTCCGGGACTCCATGCCGTTCTTC.

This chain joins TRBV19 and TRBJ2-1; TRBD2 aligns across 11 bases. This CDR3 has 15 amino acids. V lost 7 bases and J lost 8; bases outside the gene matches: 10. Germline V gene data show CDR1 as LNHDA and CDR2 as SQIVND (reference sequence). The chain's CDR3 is CASTLAGGSWDEQFF. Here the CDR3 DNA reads TGTGCCAGTACCCTAGCGGGGGGCTCCTGGGATGAGCAGTTCTTC.